This T cell receptor beta chain appears in the sequencing data of a study of T cells after yellow fever vaccination. Trimming took off 3 bases at V and 0 bases at J, with 13 bases between the two ends. CDR1 and CDR2 (germline): SGHRS, YFSETQ. The CDR3 is made up of 16 amino acids. TCRdb itself ran the 5' RACE reads through MiXCR, one entry per CDR3 protein. The sample contains about 99,000 distinct CDR3 sequences, under 7% of which appear only once. This clonotype showed up just a few times. This receptor was obtained from a man aged 18 to 29 who received the YFV17D yellow fever vaccine. V gene TRBV5-1 combines with J gene TRBJ1-5; D is perhaps TRBD1 (6 bases). This material consisted of CD8+ T cells sorted from PBMCs, taken 10 days after the yellow fever booster vaccination. CDR3 sequence (DNA): TGCGCCAGCAGCTCTCAGGGGCCGTATAGCAATCAGCCCCAGCATTTT. This translates into CASSSQGPYSNQPQHF.